This TCR beta chain was documented in a study of monozygotic twins with inflammatory bowel disease. There are 15 residues in the CDR3. CDR1 is LGHDT, CDR2 YNNKEL, per germline (reference sequence). Using the 5' RACE reads, TCRdb records one entry per CDR3 protein without DNA. This listing includes around 190,000 distinct CDR3 sequences. Isolation of total RNA was performed on whole blood, with no prior T cell sorting. The TCR originated in a human donor with ulcerative colitis or Crohn's disease, or a healthy co-twin of an affected twin (not recorded which). This chain uses TRBV3-1 with TRBJ1-2; TCRdb's D call, TRBD1, is unchecked because there is no DNA. Sequenced material: blood. This CDR3 is CASSPTFNPGNGYTF. Looking up the rest from reference TRBV3-1 and TRBJ1-2 gives the full variable domain: DTAVSQTPKYLVTQMGNDKSIKCEQNLGHDTMYWYKQDSKKFLKIMFSYNNKELIINETVPNRFSPKSPDKAHLNLHINSLELGDSAVYFCASSPTFNPGNGYTFGSGTRLTVV.